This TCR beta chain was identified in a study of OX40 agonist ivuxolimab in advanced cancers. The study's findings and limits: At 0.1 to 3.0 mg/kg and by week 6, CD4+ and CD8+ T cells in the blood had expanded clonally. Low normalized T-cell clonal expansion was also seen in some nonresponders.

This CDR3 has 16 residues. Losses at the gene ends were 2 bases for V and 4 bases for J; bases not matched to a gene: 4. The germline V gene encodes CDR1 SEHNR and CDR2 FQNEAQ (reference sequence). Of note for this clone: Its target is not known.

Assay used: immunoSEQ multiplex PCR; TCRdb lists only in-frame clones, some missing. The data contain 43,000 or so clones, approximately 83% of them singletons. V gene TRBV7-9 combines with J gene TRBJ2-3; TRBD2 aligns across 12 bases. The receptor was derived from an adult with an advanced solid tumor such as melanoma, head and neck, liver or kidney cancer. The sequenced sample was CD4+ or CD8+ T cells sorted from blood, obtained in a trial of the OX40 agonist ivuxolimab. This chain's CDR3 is CASSLPSGRVADTQYF. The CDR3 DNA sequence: TGTGCCAGCAGCTTACCTAGCGGGAGGGTGGCAGATACGCAGTATTTT.